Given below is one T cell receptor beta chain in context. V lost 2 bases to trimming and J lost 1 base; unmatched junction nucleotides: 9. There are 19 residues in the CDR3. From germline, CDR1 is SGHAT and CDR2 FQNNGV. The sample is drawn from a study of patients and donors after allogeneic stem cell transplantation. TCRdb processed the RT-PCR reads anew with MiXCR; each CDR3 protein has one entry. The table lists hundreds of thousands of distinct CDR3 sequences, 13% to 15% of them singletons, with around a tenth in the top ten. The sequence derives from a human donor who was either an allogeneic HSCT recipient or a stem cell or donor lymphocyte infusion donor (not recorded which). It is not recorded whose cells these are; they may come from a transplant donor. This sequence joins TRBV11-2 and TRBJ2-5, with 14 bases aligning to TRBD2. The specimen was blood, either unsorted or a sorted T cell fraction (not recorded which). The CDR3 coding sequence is TGTGCCAGCAGCTTATACGGGACTAGCGGGGGAACCCTCCAAGAGACCCAGTACTTC. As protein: CASSLYGTSGGTLQETQYF.